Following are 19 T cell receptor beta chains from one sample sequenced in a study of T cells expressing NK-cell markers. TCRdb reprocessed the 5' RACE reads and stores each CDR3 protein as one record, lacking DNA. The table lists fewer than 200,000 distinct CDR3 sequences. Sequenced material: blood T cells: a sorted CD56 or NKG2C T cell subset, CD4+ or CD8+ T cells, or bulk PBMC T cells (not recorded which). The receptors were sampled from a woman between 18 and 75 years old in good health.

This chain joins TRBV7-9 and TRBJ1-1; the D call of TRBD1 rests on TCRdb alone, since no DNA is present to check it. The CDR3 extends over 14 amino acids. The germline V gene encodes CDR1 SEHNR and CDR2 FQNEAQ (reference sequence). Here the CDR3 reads CASSIRDRGTEAFF.

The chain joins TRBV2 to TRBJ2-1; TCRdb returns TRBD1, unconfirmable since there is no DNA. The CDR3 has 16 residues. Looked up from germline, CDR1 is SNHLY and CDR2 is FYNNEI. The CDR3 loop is CASRQTGLVVYNEQFF.

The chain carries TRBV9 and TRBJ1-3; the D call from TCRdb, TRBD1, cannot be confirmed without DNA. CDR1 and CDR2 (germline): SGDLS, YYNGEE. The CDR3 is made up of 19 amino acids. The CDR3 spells CASSGQPGQGFFSGNTIYF.

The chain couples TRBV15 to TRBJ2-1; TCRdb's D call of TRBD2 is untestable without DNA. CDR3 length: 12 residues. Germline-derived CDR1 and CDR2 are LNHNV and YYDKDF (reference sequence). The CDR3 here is CATSRVGDLQFF. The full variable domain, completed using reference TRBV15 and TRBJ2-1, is DAMVIQNPRYQVTQFGKPVTLSCSQTLNHNVMYWYQQKSSQAPKLLFHYYDKDFNNEADTPDNFQSRRPNTSFCFLDIRSPGLGDTAMYLCATSRVGDLQFFGPGTRLTVL.

The CDR3 reads CASSTSTGFAYEQYF. The J gene is TRBJ2-7, the V gene TRBV7-8; TCRdb indicates TRBD1, and absent DNA this call remains unverified. This CDR3 spans 15 amino acids. Germline V gene lookup returns CDR1 SGHVS and CDR2 FQNEAQ.

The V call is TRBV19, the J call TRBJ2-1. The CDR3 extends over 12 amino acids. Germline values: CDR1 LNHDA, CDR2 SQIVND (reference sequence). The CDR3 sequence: CASSMNVGEQFF. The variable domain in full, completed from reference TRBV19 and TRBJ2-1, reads DGGITQSPKYLFRKEGQNVTLSCEQNLNHDAMYWYRQDPGQGLRLIYYSQIVNDFQKGDIAEGYSVSREKKESFPLTVTSAQKNPTAFYLCASSMNVGEQFFGPGTRLTVL.

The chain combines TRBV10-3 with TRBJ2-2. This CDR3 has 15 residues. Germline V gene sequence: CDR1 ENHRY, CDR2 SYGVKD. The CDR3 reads CAISGRHLNTGELFF.

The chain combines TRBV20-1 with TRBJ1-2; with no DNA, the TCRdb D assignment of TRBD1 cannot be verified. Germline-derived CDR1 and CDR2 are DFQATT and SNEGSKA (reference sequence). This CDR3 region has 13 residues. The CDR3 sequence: CSARGRGQEGYTF.

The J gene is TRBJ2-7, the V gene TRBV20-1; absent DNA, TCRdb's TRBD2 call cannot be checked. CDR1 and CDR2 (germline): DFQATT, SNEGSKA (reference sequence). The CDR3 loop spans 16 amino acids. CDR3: CSAREPIVSPRDEQYF.

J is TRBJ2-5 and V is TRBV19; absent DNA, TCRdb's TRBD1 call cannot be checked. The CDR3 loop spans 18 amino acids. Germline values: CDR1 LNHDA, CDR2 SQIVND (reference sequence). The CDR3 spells CASSTTYRDRGLRETQYF.

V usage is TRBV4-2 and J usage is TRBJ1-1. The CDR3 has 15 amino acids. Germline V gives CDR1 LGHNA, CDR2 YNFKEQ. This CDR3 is CASSQDYWRDTEAFF.

CDR3 region: CSARAPGTGGPYNEQFF. The V gene is TRBV20-1, the J gene TRBJ2-1; checking the TCRdb D call of TRBD1 is not possible without DNA. This CDR3 has 17 residues. In germline, CDR1 is DFQATT, CDR2 SNEGSKA (reference sequence).

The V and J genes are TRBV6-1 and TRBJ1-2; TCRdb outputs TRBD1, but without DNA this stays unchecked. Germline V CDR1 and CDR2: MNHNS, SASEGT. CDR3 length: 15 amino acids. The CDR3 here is CASSRGPQGENGYTF.

The CDR3 loop reads CASSPFRQGRDEKLFF. This chain connects TRBV18 to TRBJ1-4; TCRdb selects TRBD1, and the lack of DNA leaves this call unchecked. Germline loops: CDR1 KGHSH, CDR2 LQKENI. This CDR3 is built from 16 residues.

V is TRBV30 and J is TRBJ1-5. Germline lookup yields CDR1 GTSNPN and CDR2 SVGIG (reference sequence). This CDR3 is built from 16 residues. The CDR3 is CAWSDPSRGDSQPQHF.

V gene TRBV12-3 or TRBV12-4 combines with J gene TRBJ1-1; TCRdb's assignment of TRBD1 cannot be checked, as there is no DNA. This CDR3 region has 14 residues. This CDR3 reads CATGDSPMNTEAFF.

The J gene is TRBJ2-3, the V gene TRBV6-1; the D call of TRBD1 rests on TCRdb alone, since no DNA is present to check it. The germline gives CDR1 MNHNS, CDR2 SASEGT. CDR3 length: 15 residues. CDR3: CASKNRGISTDTQYF.

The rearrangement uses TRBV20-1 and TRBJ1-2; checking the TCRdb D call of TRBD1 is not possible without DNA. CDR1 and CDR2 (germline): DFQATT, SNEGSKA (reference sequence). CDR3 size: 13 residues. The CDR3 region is CSARLDRGNGYTF.

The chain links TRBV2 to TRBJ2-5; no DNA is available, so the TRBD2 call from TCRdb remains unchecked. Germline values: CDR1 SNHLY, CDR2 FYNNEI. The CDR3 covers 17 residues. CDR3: CASGLIPGLAKGETQYF.